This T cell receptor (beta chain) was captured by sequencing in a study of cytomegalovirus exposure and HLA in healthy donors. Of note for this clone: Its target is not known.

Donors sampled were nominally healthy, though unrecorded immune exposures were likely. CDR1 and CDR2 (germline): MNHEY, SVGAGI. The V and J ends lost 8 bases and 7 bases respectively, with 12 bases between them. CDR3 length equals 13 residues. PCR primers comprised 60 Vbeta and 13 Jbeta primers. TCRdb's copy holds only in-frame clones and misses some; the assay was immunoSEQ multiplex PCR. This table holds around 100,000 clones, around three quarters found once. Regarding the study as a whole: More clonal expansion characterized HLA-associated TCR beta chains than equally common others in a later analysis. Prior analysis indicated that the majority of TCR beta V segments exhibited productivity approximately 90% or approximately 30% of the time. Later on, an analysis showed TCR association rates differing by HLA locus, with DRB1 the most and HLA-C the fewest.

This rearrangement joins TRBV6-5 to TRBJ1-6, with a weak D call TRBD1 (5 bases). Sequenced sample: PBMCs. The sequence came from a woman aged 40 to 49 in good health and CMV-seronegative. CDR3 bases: TGTGCCAGCGGGACTGCAGCCAATTCACCCCTCCACTTT. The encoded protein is CASGTAANSPLHF.